The next 11 T cell receptor beta chains were all read from a single sample in a study of T cells after yellow fever vaccination. One entry per CDR3 protein, called by TCRdb with MiXCR from the 5' RACE reads. The sample yields about 340,000 distinct CDR3 sequences, approximately 12% seen once. The sample was CD4+ T cells sorted from PBMCs, taken 15 days after the yellow fever booster vaccination. Receptors were obtained from a man aged 18 to 35 who received the YFV17D yellow fever vaccine.

This chain uses TRBV20-1 with TRBJ2-3, with D perhaps TRBD2 (7 bases). The CDR3 is 14 amino acids. The ends were cut back, 3 bases at V and 2 bases at J, with 12 bases in the middle. Germline V gene lookup returns CDR1 DFQATT and CDR2 SNEGSKA (reference sequence). Here the CDR3 reads CSARRGPPTDTQYF. DNA for the CDR3: TGCAGTGCTAGGCGGGGGCCCCCCACAGATACGCAGTATTTT.

This clonotype was counted many times. This chain connects TRBV12-3 or TRBV12-4 to TRBJ2-3; maybe TRBD2 (7 bases). V lost 6 bases to trimming and J lost 4 bases, with 14 bases between them. This CDR3 comprises 14 residues. CDR3 sequence (DNA): TGTGCCAGCAGCCAACAAGGGGGGGCAGATACGCAGTATTTT. As protein: CASSQQGGADTQYF.

The rearrangement joins TRBV4-2 to TRBJ2-7; D is possibly TRBD1 (6 bases). The CDR3 runs 13 residues. Germline-derived CDR1 and CDR2 are LGHNA and YNFKEQ. Trimming removed 4 bases at V and 4 bases at J, with 11 bases between. CDR3 coding DNA: TGTGCCAGCAGCCCAGAACAGGGATACGAGCAGTACGTC. Protein: CASSPEQGYEQYV.

There are many counts of this clonotype. The chain carries TRBV5-1 and TRBJ1-2, with 8 bases identical to TRBD1. The V segment lost 0 bases and the J segment 5 bases; nucleotides outside the gene matches: 9. Germline V gene sequence: CDR1 SGHRS, CDR2 YFSETQ. The CDR3 spans 16 residues. CDR3 amino acids: CASSLASGTGIYGYTF. CDR3 sequence (DNA): TGCGCCAGCAGCTTGGCCTCCGGGACAGGAATTTATGGCTACACCTTC.

This chain uses TRBV3-1 with TRBJ1-5; maybe TRBD1 (5 bases). Germline-derived CDR1 and CDR2 are LGHDT and YNNKEL (reference sequence). This CDR3 has 14 amino acids. The V end lost 5 bases, the J end lost 5 bases, and 13 bases lay between the germline ends. CDR3 DNA sequence: TGTGCCAGCAGCTCAGAAGGGACTCATCAGCCCCAGCATTTT. It is translated as CASSSEGTHQPQHF.

Many counts were recorded for this clonotype. The chain couples TRBV3-1 to TRBJ1-4; D is unresolved. V lost 1 base and J lost 8, with 5 bases in between. Germline V gives CDR1 LGHDT, CDR2 YNNKEL (reference sequence). The CDR3 runs to 12 residues. As DNA, the CDR3 is TGTGCCAGCAGCCAAGTTTACGAAAAACTGTTTTTT. This sequence encodes CASSQVYEKLFF.

The J gene is TRBJ1-2, the V gene TRBV3-1; D may be TRBD1 (6 bases). CDR1 and CDR2 (germline): LGHDT, YNNKEL (reference sequence). Deletions cut 0 bases from V and 4 bases from J, with 9 bases between. The CDR3 consists of 14 residues. CDR3 residues: CASSQDGGGYGYTF. The CDR3 coding sequence is TGTGCCAGCAGCCAAGACGGAGGGGGCTATGGCTACACCTTC.

The sample holds a few counts of this clonotype. Here the CDR3 DNA reads TGTGCCAGCAGCTTACTAGCGGGGGGGCTCAATGAGCAGTTCTTC. Translating it yields CASSLLAGGLNEQFF. The J gene is TRBJ2-1, the V gene TRBV7-2; 12 nucleotides align to TRBD2. Trimming at V came to 2 bases and at J to 6 bases, leaving 2 bases not matched to a gene. CDR3 length: 15 residues. The germline gives CDR1 SGHTA, CDR2 FQGNSA.

The V call is TRBV6-5, the J call TRBJ1-4, with TRBD1 matching over 7 bases. J gave up 0 bases and V 4 bases, and 2 bases lay outside the gene matches. Germline CDR1 reads MNHEY; CDR2 reads SVGAGI. The length of the CDR3 is 15 residues. Written as DNA, the CDR3 is TGTGCCAGCAGTTGGGACAGAACAACTAATGAAAAACTGTTTTTT. This gives the protein CASSWDRTTNEKLFF.

This clonotype was observed at least ten times. The chain is built from TRBV12-3 or TRBV12-4 and TRBJ2-4, with D perhaps matching TRBD2 (6 bases). With 1 base removed from V and 1 base from J, the gap between germline ends came to 11 bases. The CDR3 length is 16 residues. For the CDR3, the DNA is TGTGCCAGCAGTTTAGAGGGCGGGGTCGCCAAAAACATTCAGTACTTC. It encodes CASSLEGGVAKNIQYF.

This clonotype has only a few counts. The chain recombines TRBV5-1 with TRBJ2-5; TRBD2 agrees at 9 bases. The CDR3 is made up of 17 amino acids. Germline CDR1 SGHRS, CDR2 YFSETQ. V lost 0 bases, J lost 1 base, and 7 bases stayed unmatched. CDR3 in DNA: TGCGCCAGCAGCTTGGCCGGGCGCGGGGGGGGCCAAGAGACCCAGTACTTC. Its protein is CASSLAGRGGGQETQYF.